What follows describes a single T cell receptor beta chain. What it recognizes is unknown. Patients showing uncontrolled infection, other autoimmune disease, pregnancy or lactation were ineligible. This entry belongs to a study of T cells in Graves' hyperthyroidism and ophthalmopathy. Amplification targeted TCR beta CDR3 regions from RNA transcripts. The TCR CDR3 first-round RT-PCR relied on the HTBI primer set. MiXCR, applied by TCRdb to the multiplex PCR reads, yields one record per CDR3 protein. There are over 550,000 distinct CDR3 sequences in the sample; around 15% occur only once, and around 19% lies in the top ten. Overall study results and limits: Model predictions of ophthalmopathy came a median approximately 6.2 months before onset. Stable hyperthyroidism and ophthalmopathy were separated using 13 V-J signatures.

Germline V gene data show CDR1 as SQVTM and CDR2 as ANQGSEA. The CDR3 runs to 11 residues. The rearrangement links TRBV29-1 to TRBJ1-2; D gene ambiguous. The specimen sequenced was blood. The sequence derives from a woman under 30 with Graves' hyperthyroidism. The CDR3 loop reads CSSGENYGYTF. CDR3 bases: TGCAGTTCCGGGGAAAACTATGGCTACACCTTC.